The 30 T cell receptor beta chains listed next were all sequenced from one sample in a study of shared clonotypes between healthy human individuals. Produced via immunoSEQ multiplex PCR; TCRdb's table is partial and in-frame only. Here the sample spans a few million clones, under 95% being singletons. The sequenced sample was naive CD4+ T cells from PBMCs. Subset noted: CD45RA+ positively selected. The receptors were sampled from a man aged 18 to 29 in good health. Some clones in this sample may be carry-over from other donors' samples.

This clone was seen a few times. The rearrangement joins TRBV10-3 to TRBJ1-1, with D possibly matching TRBD1 (5 bases). Germline V gives CDR1 ENHRY, CDR2 SYGVKD. Trimming removed 6 bases from V and 3 bases from J, with 11 bases in between. This CDR3 is 13 amino acids long. The chain's CDR3 is CAIRLQGDTEAFF. CDR3 nucleotide sequence: TGTGCCATCAGACTGCAGGGTGACACTGAAGCTTTCTTT.

The V and J genes are TRBV5-6 and TRBJ2-7; 8 bases match TRBD1. V lost 4 bases and J lost 6; bases outside the gene matches: 12. This CDR3 is 15 amino acids long. The germline V gene encodes CDR1 SGHDT and CDR2 YYEEEE. The CDR3 DNA is TGTGCCAGCAGCCCCCGGAGGGCAGGGGGCTCCGAGCAGTACTTC. Protein product: CASSPRRAGGSEQYF.

As regards this clone: The same CDR3 can be traced to other DNA sequences in this sample. This rearrangement joins TRBV20-1 to TRBJ2-7; tentatively, D is TRBD2 (5 bases). Germline loops: CDR1 DFQATT, CDR2 SNEGSKA (reference sequence). The CDR3 sequence is 11 residues long. Trimming pared 6 bases from V and 6 bases from J, leaving 12 bases between. In DNA, the CDR3 is TGCAGTGCCACCGGAGGTGGCGAGCAGTACTTC. Translation: CSATGGGEQYF.

The chain couples TRBV19 to TRBJ1-1; D might be TRBD1 (5 bases). The CDR3 runs 15 residues. The ends were cut back, 5 bases at V and 1 base at J, with 14 bases in the middle. Germline-derived CDR1 and CDR2 are LNHDA and SQIVND (reference sequence). The chain's CDR3 is CASSDGGRENTEAFF. CDR3 bases: TGTGCCAGTAGTGACGGCGGCAGGGAGAACACTGAAGCTTTCTTT.

The rearrangement uses TRBV9 and TRBJ2-1; TRBD2 might be the D (6 bases). The germline V gene has CDR1 SGDLS and CDR2 YYNGEE. Trimming shortened V by 4 bases and J by 9 bases, and 14 bases separated the two germline ends. The CDR3 sequence is 13 residues long. The CDR3 bases are TGTGCCAGCAGCCCCGGCCGGGAGACTGAGCAGTTCTTC. Its translation: CASSPGRETEQFF.

The chain links TRBV7-3 to TRBJ2-3, with D unclear. This CDR3 has 15 amino acids. Germline V lookup: CDR1 SGHTA, CDR2 FQGTGA. Trimming stripped 2 bases from V and 4 bases from J, with 13 bases between. CDR3 residues: CASSLSRGKADTQYF. The DNA for the CDR3 is TGTGCCAGCAGCTTATCTCGCGGAAAGGCAGATACGCAGTATTTT.

This clone was seen a few times. This sequence joins TRBV5-6 and TRBJ1-1; 8 bases match TRBD1. V was clipped by 4 bases and J by 5 bases; unmatched bases: 4. Germline values: CDR1 SGHDT, CDR2 YYEEEE. The CDR3 consists of 13 residues. The DNA for the CDR3 is TGTGCCAGCAGCCCGAGACAGGGGACTGAAGCTTTCTTT. Its translation is CASSPRQGTEAFF.

V usage is TRBV5-1 and J usage is TRBJ1-5; D ambiguous. The CDR3 has 14 residues. Germline assignment: CDR1 SGHRS and CDR2 YFSETQ. V shed 3 bases and J shed 4 bases, with 11 bases lying between them. CDR3 nucleotide sequence: TGCGCCAGCAGCTCAGGCGGAAAAAATCAGCCCCAGCATTTT. It codes for CASSSGGKNQPQHF.

J is TRBJ2-7 and V is TRBV15, with D perhaps matching TRBD1 (5 bases). The CDR3 sequence is 17 residues long. CDR1 LNHNV and CDR2 YYDKDF come from the germline V gene (reference sequence). Trimming left V 1 base short and J 2 bases short, with 18 bases between. The CDR3 here is CATSRGWGFTGPYEQYF. The CDR3 DNA is TGTGCCACCAGCAGAGGCTGGGGCTTCACGGGCCCCTACGAGCAGTACTTC.

The chain links TRBV15 to TRBJ2-7, with TRBD2 matching over 15 bases. The CDR3 is 18 residues long. Germline V gives CDR1 LNHNV, CDR2 YYDKDF (reference sequence). V shed 1 base and J 6 bases; nucleotides not matched to a gene: 10. This CDR3 reads CATSRGDSGTSGRREQYF. In DNA form, the CDR3 reads TGTGCCACCAGCAGAGGCGATAGCGGGACTAGCGGGAGGCGCGAGCAGTACTTC.

The V and J genes are TRBV7-3 and TRBJ2-7, with D possibly called TRBD1 or TRBD2 (5 bases each). CDR3 length equals 14 residues. V lost 5 bases, J lost 5 bases, and 16 bases lay in between. Germline CDR1 is SGHTA and CDR2 is FQGTGA. The CDR3, as DNA: TGTGCCAGCAGCCCGGGGACCACCGGGCACGAGCAGTACTTC. Residues: CASSPGTTGHEQYF.

This clone showed up just once. The gene calls are TRBV10-3 and TRBJ2-7; 9 bases match TRBD1. Trimming removed 10 bases from V and 0 bases from J; junction bases left unmatched: 7. The CDR3 loop spans 14 amino acids. Germline CDR1 and CDR2: ENHRY and SYGVKD. CDR3 coding DNA: TGTGCCACCAAACGGGACAGGGACTCCTACGAGCAGTACTTC. It translates to CATKRDRDSYEQYF.

In the case of this clone: The sample holds other DNA sequences that translate to the same CDR3. The chain has TRBV18 and TRBJ2-3; no clear D. The CDR3 contains 12 residues. Trimming took off 3 bases at V and 3 bases at J, with 4 bases between the two ends. Germline assignment: CDR1 KGHSH and CDR2 LQKENI. The CDR3 coding sequence is TGTGCCAGCTCACCTCCGACAGATACGCAGTATTTT. Translating it yields CASSPPTDTQYF. The full variable domain, with the rest looked up from reference TRBV18 and TRBJ2-3, is NAGVMQNPRHLVRRRGQEARLRCSPMKGHSHVYWYRQLPEEGLKFMVYLQKENIIDESGMPKERFSAEFPKEGPSILRIQQVVRGDSAAYFCASSPPTDTQYFGPGTRLTVL.

This clone occurred once. J is TRBJ1-2 and V is TRBV10-3; 7 bases line up with TRBD1. This CDR3 has 16 residues. Trimming removed 0 bases from V and 6 bases from J; junction bases left unmatched: 10. CDR1 and CDR2 (germline): ENHRY, SYGVKD. CDR3 in DNA: TGTGCCATCAGTGAGTCTGAGCTAAGAGGGGGCAATGGCTACACCTTC. It translates to CAISESELRGGNGYTF.

The chain uses TRBV7-9 and TRBJ2-3; TRBD1 aligns across 9 bases. Germline loops: CDR1 SEHNR, CDR2 FQNEAQ (reference sequence). The CDR3 totals 15 residues. Trimming took 5 bases from V and 6 from J; bases not matched to a gene: 9. The CDR3 loop reads CASSGVGTGSDTQYF. The CDR3 nucleotides are TGTGCCAGCAGCGGAGTCGGGACAGGGTCCGATACGCAGTATTTT.

The rearrangement uses TRBV15 and TRBJ2-5; no clear D. CDR1 LNHNV and CDR2 YYDKDF come from the germline V gene (reference sequence). V was trimmed by 1 base and J by 1 base, leaving 7 bases between them. This CDR3 comprises 14 residues. The CDR3: CATSRGGSQETQYF. The CDR3 nucleotides are TGTGCCACCAGCAGAGGAGGCAGCCAAGAGACCCAGTACTTC.

The J gene is TRBJ2-3, the V gene TRBV18, with TRBD1 matching 7 bases. The germline V gene encodes CDR1 KGHSH and CDR2 LQKENI. The CDR3 runs to 15 residues. Trimming cost V 3 bases and J 2 bases; bases outside gene matches: 5. The CDR3 region is CASSPPGQHTDTQYF. CDR3 bases: TGTGCCAGCTCACCCCCGGGACAGCACACAGATACGCAGTATTTT.

The chain carries TRBV5-1 and TRBJ1-1, with D perhaps matching TRBD1 (5 bases). Trimming removed 3 bases at V and 10 bases at J, with 10 bases between. The germline V gene encodes CDR1 SGHRS and CDR2 YFSETQ. The CDR3 totals 11 residues. DNA for the CDR3: TGCGCCAGCAGCTATGACGGGGGAGCTTTCTTT. As protein: CASSYDGGAFF. Variable domain in full (rest from reference TRBV5-1 and TRBJ1-1): KAGVTQTPRYLIKTRGQQVTLSCSPISGHRSVSWYQQTPGQGLQFLFEYFSETQRNKGNFPGRFSGRQFSNSRSEMNVSTLELGDSALYLCASSYDGGAFFGQGTRLTVV.

This chain joins TRBV20-1 and TRBJ2-1; TRBD1 matches at 7 bases. The CDR3 is made up of 11 amino acids. Trimming removed 6 bases from V and 9 bases from J; junction bases left unmatched: 5. The germline V gene encodes CDR1 DFQATT and CDR2 SNEGSKA (reference sequence). The CDR3 nucleotides read TGCAGTGCCACCGGACAGGTTGAGCAGTTCTTC. It specifies CSATGQVEQFF.

The CDR3 reads CSVEGRTSGSEFF. The CDR3 DNA follows: TGCAGCGTTGAAGGGAGGACTAGCGGGTCTGAGTTCTTC. This chain links TRBV29-1 with TRBJ2-1; 11 nucleotides match TRBD2. Germline assignment: CDR1 SQVTM and CDR2 ANQGSEA. With 1 base clipped from V and 14 bases from J, the junction kept 7 bases outside the gene matches. This CDR3 spans 13 amino acids.

The genes are TRBV28 and TRBJ1-1; TRBD1 aligns across 10 bases. CDR3 length: 16 residues. Looked up from germline, CDR1 is MDHEN and CDR2 is SYDVKM. J lost 10 bases, V lost 6 bases, and 17 bases had no gene match. The CDR3 nucleotides read TGTGCCAGCAGCCCTACGAGCGACAGGGGGCGCTTTACAGCTTTCTTT. This gives the protein CASSPTSDRGRFTAFF.

The V and J genes are TRBV29-1 and TRBJ1-2; D gene unclear. The CDR3 consists of 14 residues. Germline V CDR1 and CDR2: SQVTM, ANQGSEA. Trimming stripped 3 bases from V and 6 bases from J, with 17 bases between. The CDR3 nucleotides read TGCAGCGTTGATGGATCAAGGAGCCTTGATGGCTACACCTTC. Its translation is CSVDGSRSLDGYTF.

The V and J genes are TRBV7-8 and TRBJ2-5, with 7 bases aligning to TRBD2. The V gene end was trimmed by 1 base and the J gene end by 3 bases; junction bases not matched to a gene: 5. CDR1 is SGHVS and CDR2 is FQNEAQ in the germline V gene. The CDR3 length is 15 residues. The CDR3 DNA follows: TGTGCCAGCAGCTTAGTGGGAGGGAGGAAAGAGACCCAGTACTTC. This gives the protein CASSLVGGRKETQYF.

For the CDR3, the DNA is TGTGCCTGGGGAAACTACACAGATACGCAGTATTTT. This translates into CAWGNYTDTQYF. The J gene is TRBJ2-3, the V gene TRBV30; unclear D gene. V gave up 5 bases and J gave up 2 bases, with 8 bases separating them. In germline, CDR1 is GTSNPN, CDR2 SVGIG (reference sequence). This CDR3 contains 12 residues.

CDR3 amino acids: CASRTGILNTEAFF. For the CDR3, the DNA is TGTGCCAGCAGGACAGGGATTCTGAACACTGAAGCTTTCTTT. The rearrangement links TRBV6-5 to TRBJ1-1, with 7 bases identical to TRBD1. With V trimmed by 6 bases and J by 0 bases, 4 bases remained unmatched. Germline V lookup: CDR1 MNHEY, CDR2 SVGAGI. The CDR3 contains 14 residues.

This clone was recorded once. The chain uses TRBV11-1 and TRBJ1-1; D not resolved. From germline, CDR1 is SGHAT and CDR2 FQDESV (reference sequence). The CDR3 is 14 residues long. The V end lost 4 bases, the J end lost 5 bases, and 14 bases lay between the germline ends. CDR3 loop: CASSSGRLRTEAFF. The CDR3 coding sequence is TGTGCCAGCAGCTCCGGCCGGTTGAGGACTGAAGCTTTCTTT.

As concerns this clone: Within the sample, other DNA sequences also encode this same CDR3. V gene TRBV5-1 combines with J gene TRBJ2-1, with 9 bases lining up with TRBD2. The V gene's germline CDR1 is SGHRS and CDR2 YFSETQ. CDR3 length equals 14 residues. V shed 4 bases and J 4 bases; nucleotides not matched to a gene: 3. CDR3 amino acids: CASSPSGAYNEQFF. Here the CDR3 DNA reads TGCGCCAGCAGCCCTAGCGGGGCTTACAATGAGCAGTTCTTC. The full variable domain, with the rest looked up from reference TRBV5-1 and TRBJ2-1, is KAGVTQTPRYLIKTRGQQVTLSCSPISGHRSVSWYQQTPGQGLQFLFEYFSETQRNKGNFPGRFSGRQFSNSRSEMNVSTLELGDSALYLCASSPSGAYNEQFFGPGTRLTVL.

The V and J genes are TRBV29-1 and TRBJ2-5; 7 nucleotides agree with TRBD1. The V and J ends lost 7 bases and 5 bases, in that order; junction bases with no gene match: 16. This CDR3 spans 15 amino acids. CDR1 and CDR2 from the germline V gene are SQVTM and ANQGSEA. The CDR3: CSAGKGGDKGETQYF. CDR3 in DNA: TGCAGCGCGGGGAAAGGGGGCGATAAGGGGGAGACCCAGTACTTC.

This CDR3 is CASGSRIGFGDEQFF. The CDR3 region has the DNA TGCGCCAGCGGATCAAGGATCGGTTTCGGTGATGAGCAGTTCTTC. The chain couples TRBV5-1 to TRBJ2-1; D not resolved. Trimming stripped 7 bases from V and 8 bases from J, with 22 bases between. There are 15 residues in the CDR3. Per germline, CDR1 SGHRS and CDR2 YFSETQ.

This sequence joins TRBV28 and TRBJ2-7, with D unclear. CDR1 and CDR2 (germline): MDHEN, SYDVKM. The ends were cut back, 7 bases at V and 3 bases at J, with 7 bases in the middle. The CDR3 runs to 11 residues. CDR3 nucleotide sequence: TGTGCCAGCACCGACCGCTACGAGCAGTACTTC. Residues: CASTDRYEQYF.